This entry lists 19 T cell receptor beta chains sequenced from one sample in a study of breast tumors, draining lymph nodes, adjacent tissues. TCRdb used MiXCR to reprocess the multiplex PCR reads, holding one entry per CDR3 protein. The profile shows 50,000 to 75,000 distinct CDR3 sequences, approximately 54% of them singletons. The sequenced sample consisted of breast tumor tissue. These receptors originate from a female donor with breast cancer. Some clones in this sample may be carry-over from other donors' samples.

As to this clonotype: This CDR3 is missing its conserved last phenylalanine or tryptophan, likely due to a read error. CDR3 coding DNA: TGTGCCACCAGTCACGGGGGACGGGATACGCAGTATTCT. Translation: CATSHGGRDTQYS. V and J are TRBV12-3 or TRBV12-4 and TRBJ2-3; perhaps TRBD2 as D (6 bases). The CDR3 has 13 amino acids.

This clonotype was recorded at least ten times. The V gene is TRBV4-2, the J gene TRBJ2-5; 10 bases are a match to TRBD2. CDR1 LGHNA and CDR2 YNFKEQ come from the germline V gene. V gave up 2 bases and J gave up 2 bases; unmatched junction bases: 8. The CDR3 has 17 residues. CDR3 amino acids: CASSQYSGGAGQETQYF. The CDR3 DNA reads as TGTGCCAGCAGCCAATACAGCGGGGGGGCCGGGCAAGAGACCCAGTACTTC.

This clonotype was seen many times. The chain has TRBV7-3 and TRBJ2-7, with 11 bases lining up with TRBD2. The CDR3 contains 15 residues. V shed 6 bases, J shed 1 base, and the junction held 5 bases outside the gene matches. Germline CDR1 and CDR2: SGHTA and FQGTGA. CDR3 amino acids: CASRSGTSGSYEQYF. DNA of the CDR3: TGTGCCAGCAGGTCCGGGACTAGCGGATCCTACGAGCAGTACTTC.

This clonotype was picked up one time. A read error is likely, as this CDR3 ends without the conserved phenylalanine or tryptophan. This chain uses TRBV20-1 with TRBJ1-4; 9 positions agree with TRBD1. Germline V gene lookup returns CDR1 DFQATT and CDR2 SNEGSKA (reference sequence). The CDR3 is 14 amino acids. Unmatched junction bases numbered 8, after V lost 5 bases and J lost 7 bases. DNA for the CDR3: TGCAGTGCTCATAGACAGGGGGACGGTGAAAAACTGTTTGTT. It translates to CSAHRQGDGEKLFV.

There are a few counts of this clonotype. The chain carries TRBV5-6 and TRBJ1-2; TRBD1 might be the D (5 bases). The V end was cut by 0 bases, the J end by 6 bases, with 15 bases between. Germline CDR1 and CDR2: SGHDT and YYEEEE. CDR3 length: 15 residues. CDR3 bases: TGTGCCAGCAGCTTGGTCCGGCAGGGACGGAATGGCTACACCTTC. Translating gives CASSLVRQGRNGYTF.

This chain links TRBV10-2 with TRBJ1-3, with unresolved D. CDR3 length: 10 amino acids. V lost 10 bases and J 9 bases, leaving 10 bases between the germline ends. Germline V gives CDR1 WSHSY, CDR2 SAAADI. Here the CDR3 reads CATSKGTIYF. DNA of the CDR3: TGCGCCACTTCAAAGGGCACCATATATTTT.

This clonotype was detected ten times or more. J is TRBJ2-1 and V is TRBV18; a weak D match, TRBD1 (6 bases). Germline CDR1 is KGHSH and CDR2 is LQKENI. This CDR3 is built from 13 residues. Trimming shortened V by 3 bases and J by 9 bases, and 12 bases separated the two germline ends. The CDR3 region is CASSPYREPEQFF. In DNA, the CDR3 is TGTGCCAGCTCACCCTACAGGGAGCCTGAGCAGTTCTTC.

This clonotype was seen more than once but under ten times. The chain combines TRBV6-4 with TRBJ2-6; D perhaps matches TRBD1 (6 bases). Germline values: CDR1 MRHNA, CDR2 SNTAGT. The V gene lost 0 bases and the J gene lost 4 bases, with 13 bases spanning the gap. The CDR3 is made up of 17 amino acids. CDR3 sequence: CASSDSTPGTGANVLTF. In nucleotides, the CDR3 is TGTGCCAGCAGTGACTCAACCCCAGGGACAGGGGCCAACGTCCTGACTTTC.

The chain links TRBV6-2 or TRBV6-3 to TRBJ2-2; D gene uncertain. The CDR3 spans 15 residues. V lost 4 bases and J 1 base, leaving 10 bases between the germline ends. CDR1 and CDR2 (germline): MNHEY, SVGEGT. Here the CDR3 DNA reads TGTGCCAGCAGTTCCGGATGGGGGAACACCGGGGAGCTGTTTTTT. Translated: CASSSGWGNTGELFF.

This chain uses TRBV15 with TRBJ1-5; D is perhaps TRBD1 (6 bases). This CDR3 contains 16 residues. The V end was cut by 0 bases, the J end by 6 bases, with 15 bases between. The germline gives CDR1 LNHNV, CDR2 YYDKDF (reference sequence). The CDR3, as DNA: TGTGCCACCAGCAGAGATCTAGGACAGCGGAGTCAGCCCCAGCATTTT. Translation gives CATSRDLGQRSQPQHF.

The rearrangement joins TRBV15 to TRBJ2-7; tentative D call: TRBD1 (6 bases). Germline V CDR1 and CDR2: LNHNV, YYDKDF (reference sequence). The CDR3 has 15 residues. V was shortened by 0 bases and J by 3 bases, with 12 bases between the two germline ends. The CDR3 is CATSRDRGQYYEQYF. For the CDR3, the DNA is TGTGCCACCAGCAGAGATCGAGGACAGTACTACGAGCAGTACTTC.

As for this clonotype: An end of the junction differs from the germline gene, which may be a read error. The chain links TRBV3-1 to TRBJ2-6, with D tentatively TRBD1 (5 bases). This CDR3 is built from 15 residues. The germline V gene has CDR1 LGHDT and CDR2 YNNKEL (reference sequence). Here the CDR3 reads CASSQGQSGADVLTF. As DNA, the CDR3 is TGCGCCAGCAGCCAAGGACAATCTGGGGCCGACGTCCTGACTTTC. Looking up the rest from reference TRBV3-1 and TRBJ2-6 gives the full variable domain: DTAVSQTPKYLVTQMGNDKSIKCEQNLGHDTMYWYKQDSKKFLKIMFSYNNKELIINETVPNRFSPKSPDKAHLNLHINSLELGDSAVYFCASSQGQSGADVLTFGAGSRLTVL.

This chain uses TRBV10-3 with TRBJ1-5; D is possibly TRBD1 (5 bases). The V and J ends lost 8 bases and 5 bases respectively, with 13 bases between them. The CDR3 spans 13 residues. Germline CDR1 reads ENHRY; CDR2 reads SYGVKD. The CDR3 protein is CAIARVDDQPQHF. DNA of the CDR3: TGTGCCATCGCCAGGGTCGACGATCAGCCCCAGCATTTT.

The sample holds many counts of this clonotype. V usage is TRBV20-1 and J usage is TRBJ2-7; D uncertain. Germline V lookup: CDR1 DFQATT, CDR2 SNEGSKA (reference sequence). The CDR3 extends over 13 amino acids. Between the trimmed V and J ends, which lost 3 bases and 2 bases, there was a span of 11 bases. This CDR3 reads CSARRRATYEQYF. CDR3 sequence (DNA): TGCAGTGCTAGGCGCCGTGCTACCTACGAGCAGTACTTC.

This clonotype was seen a single time. The chain combines TRBV20-1 with TRBJ2-7; 13 positions agree with TRBD2. CDR1 and CDR2 from the germline V gene are DFQATT and SNEGSKA (reference sequence). CDR3 length: 15 residues. V lost 0 bases to trimming and J lost 5 bases; unmatched junction nucleotides: 4. The CDR3 here is CSARDPGTSGDEQYF. CDR3 sequence (DNA): TGCAGTGCTAGAGATCCCGGGACTAGCGGGGACGAGCAGTACTTC.

The V and J genes are TRBV20-1 and TRBJ1-2; 7 bases are shared with TRBD1. Germline V gene data show CDR1 as DFQATT and CDR2 as SNEGSKA (reference sequence). The CDR3 has 13 residues. V gave up 6 bases and J gave up 8 bases; unmatched junction bases: 12. CDR3 DNA sequence: TGCAGTGCCCTTAAGACAGGGACATACGGCTACACCTTC. As protein: CSALKTGTYGYTF.

This clonotype was detected many times. This may be a read error, as it is one base from a much larger clone. The CDR3 does not end in the conserved phenylalanine or tryptophan, so this is likely a read error. The chain couples TRBV20-1 to TRBJ1-2; D unclear. Germline loops: CDR1 DFQATT, CDR2 SNEGSKA (reference sequence). The V gene lost 6 bases and the J gene lost 8 bases, with 10 bases spanning the gap. The CDR3 contains 10 residues. This CDR3 is CSAPDEGYTS. For the CDR3, the DNA is TGCAGTGCCCCGGACGAGGGCTACACCTCC.

There are many counts of this clonotype. The chain is built from TRBV4-2 and TRBJ1-2, with 7 bases that match TRBD1. Germline V gene sequence: CDR1 LGHNA, CDR2 YNFKEQ. The V gene end was trimmed by 0 bases and the J gene end by 4 bases; junction bases not matched to a gene: 5. CDR3 length: 15 residues. CDR3 in amino acids: CASSQDEGASYGYTF. For the CDR3, the DNA is TGTGCCAGCAGCCAAGATGAGGGGGCTAGCTATGGCTACACCTTC.

The chain is built from TRBV9 and TRBJ2-7; D tentatively fits TRBD1 or TRBD2 (5 bases each). The germline CDR1 and CDR2 sequences are SGDLS and YYNGEE. The length of the CDR3 is 15 residues. The germline V and J ends were trimmed by 4 bases and 3 bases, with 17 bases remaining between them. The CDR3 nucleotides read TGTGCCAGCAGCCCTCAGGAGTCAGGGAGCTACGAGCAGTACTTC. Residues: CASSPQESGSYEQYF.